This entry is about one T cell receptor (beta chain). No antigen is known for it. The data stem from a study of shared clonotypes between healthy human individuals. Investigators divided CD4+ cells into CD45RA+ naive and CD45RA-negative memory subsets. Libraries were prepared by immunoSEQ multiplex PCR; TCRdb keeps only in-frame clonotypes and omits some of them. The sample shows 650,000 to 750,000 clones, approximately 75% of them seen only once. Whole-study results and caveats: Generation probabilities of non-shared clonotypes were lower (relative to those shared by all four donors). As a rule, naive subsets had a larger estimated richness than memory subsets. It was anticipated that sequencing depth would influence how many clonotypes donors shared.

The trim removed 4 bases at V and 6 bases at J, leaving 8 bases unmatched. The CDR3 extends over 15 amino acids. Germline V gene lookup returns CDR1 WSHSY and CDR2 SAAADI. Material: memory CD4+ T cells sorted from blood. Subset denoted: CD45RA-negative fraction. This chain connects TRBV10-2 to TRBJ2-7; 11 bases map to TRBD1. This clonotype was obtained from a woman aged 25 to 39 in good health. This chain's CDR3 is CASSGTGGRFGEQYF. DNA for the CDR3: TGCGCCAGCAGTGGGACAGGGGGCCGGTTTGGCGAGCAGTACTTC.